The 13 T cell receptor beta chains given below trace back to one sample, sequenced in a study of T-cell memory formation after mild COVID-19. TCRdb passed the 5' RACE reads through MiXCR, listing each CDR3 protein once. This sample has approximately 500,000 distinct CDR3 sequences, with 20% to 25% found just once. Sequencing used PBMCs or a T cell subset sorted from them (not recorded which). These receptor sequences come from an adult woman who had mild COVID-19 (a few samples of this study predate the infection). Cell type and time point are not known.

V gene TRBV6-5 combines with J gene TRBJ2-7; a possible D gene is TRBD1 (7 bases). The germline CDR1 and CDR2 sequences are MNHEY and SVGAGI. V was shortened by 6 bases and J by 5 bases, with 14 bases between the two germline ends. CDR3 length: 13 amino acids. As DNA, the CDR3 is TGTGCCAGCAGGGACCAGGGGGGCAACGAGCAGTACTTC. It translates to CASRDQGGNEQYF.

The chain uses TRBV5-1 and TRBJ2-5, with D maybe TRBD1 (5 bases). Trimming took 6 bases from V and 5 from J, leaving 14 bases between them. The length of the CDR3 is 13 residues. The germline CDR1 and CDR2 sequences are SGHRS and YFSETQ. The CDR3 region has the DNA TGCGCCAGCACCAACCAGGGTGGCGAGACCCAGTACTTC. Its translation is CASTNQGGETQYF.

This clonotype was detected a few times. The V gene is TRBV10-3, the J gene TRBJ1-4; no definite D call. The CDR3 has 13 residues. Per germline, CDR1 ENHRY and CDR2 SYGVKD. Trimming pared 6 bases from V and 0 bases from J, leaving 5 bases between. The CDR3 sequence: CAIRGSTNEKLFF. As DNA, the CDR3 is TGTGCCATCAGGGGTTCAACTAATGAAAAACTGTTTTTT.

The chain carries TRBV20-1 and TRBJ1-4, with 10 positions matching TRBD1. The J segment lost 4 bases and the V segment lost 5 bases, leaving 1 base of the junction unmatched. Germline CDR1 and CDR2: DFQATT and SNEGSKA (reference sequence). This CDR3 region has 13 residues. This CDR3 reads CSAWTGGNEKLFF. DNA for the CDR3: TGCAGTGCTTGGACAGGGGGTAATGAAAAACTGTTTTTT.

The chain is built from TRBV12-3 or TRBV12-4 and TRBJ1-5; D possibly corresponds to TRBD1 (5 bases). V lost 6 bases to trimming and J lost 3 bases, with 12 bases between them. The CDR3 is 14 amino acids. As DNA, the CDR3 is TGTGCCAGCAGAACCGGGACTCTCAATCAGCCCCAGCATTTT. This gives the protein CASRTGTLNQPQHF.

This chain uses TRBV20-1 with TRBJ2-7; unclear D gene. Germline lookup yields CDR1 DFQATT and CDR2 SNEGSKA (reference sequence). The CDR3 totals 12 residues. V shed 1 base and J shed 4 bases, with 8 bases lying between them. CDR3 nucleotide sequence: TGCAGTGCTAGAGGCCAGATGTACGAGCAGTACTTC. Its translation: CSARGQMYEQYF.

This clonotype was observed many times. The J gene is TRBJ1-6, the V gene TRBV12-3 or TRBV12-4; no clear D. This CDR3 is 12 amino acids long. V was shortened by 7 bases and J by 7 bases, with 8 bases between the two germline ends. CDR3 sequence: CASNIQNSPLHF. In DNA form, the CDR3 reads TGTGCCAGCAATATCCAAAATTCACCCCTCCACTTT.

This clonotype was recorded many times. V is TRBV6-2 or TRBV6-3 and J is TRBJ1-1, with 7 bases that match TRBD1. The V gene's germline CDR1 is MNHEY and CDR2 SVGEGT. This CDR3 contains 14 residues. Losses at the gene ends were 4 bases for V and 1 base for J; bases not matched to a gene: 3. Here the CDR3 DNA reads TGTGCCAGCAGTTCCAGGGGGGGGAACACTGAAGCTTTCTTT. This gives the protein CASSSRGGNTEAFF.

V usage is TRBV30 and J usage is TRBJ2-5, with D perhaps TRBD2 (6 bases). This CDR3 is built from 15 residues. Trimming removed 3 bases at V and 4 bases at J, with 18 bases between. The V gene's germline CDR1 is GTSNPN and CDR2 SVGIG (reference sequence). The CDR3 DNA is TGTGCCTGGAGCGCGGGGCTAGCGATAGCAGAGACCCAGTACTTC. It encodes CAWSAGLAIAETQYF.

The chain carries TRBV9 and TRBJ2-3; weak D call: TRBD2 (6 bases). Germline V lookup: CDR1 SGDLS, CDR2 YYNGEE. V lost 4 bases, J lost 2 bases, and 14 bases lay in between. The CDR3 extends over 15 amino acids. The DNA for the CDR3 is TGTGCCAGCAGCCAGGGAGGTGGGACCACAGATACGCAGTATTTT. As protein: CASSQGGGTTDTQYF.

V gene TRBV5-1 combines with J gene TRBJ2-7; D uncertain. The CDR3 covers 14 residues. Germline V CDR1 and CDR2: SGHRS, YFSETQ. Trimming took 0 bases from V and 1 from J, leaving 8 bases between them. CDR3 DNA: TGCGCCAGCAGCTTGGTGACAACTTCCTACGAGCAGTACTTC. Its translation is CASSLVTTSYEQYF. The full variable domain, with the rest looked up from reference TRBV5-1 and TRBJ2-7, is KAGVTQTPRYLIKTRGQQVTLSCSPISGHRSVSWYQQTPGQGLQFLFEYFSETQRNKGNFPGRFSGRQFSNSRSEMNVSTLELGDSALYLCASSLVTTSYEQYFGPGTRLTVT.

This clonotype was seen only a few times. This sequence joins TRBV5-4 and TRBJ1-1, with D maybe TRBD1 (6 bases). This CDR3 spans 14 amino acids. Germline assignment: CDR1 SGHNT and CDR2 YYREEE (reference sequence). Trimming cost V 4 bases and J 1 base, with 11 bases left between them. The CDR3 sequence: CASSTGTTNTEAFF. The CDR3 coding sequence is TGTGCCAGCAGCACCGGGACAACGAACACTGAAGCTTTCTTT.

The chain links TRBV3-1 to TRBJ1-6; D uncertain. V was pared by 0 bases and J by 9 bases, with 9 bases between. CDR1 and CDR2 from the germline V gene are LGHDT and YNNKEL (reference sequence). The CDR3 is made up of 14 amino acids. DNA of the CDR3: TGTGCCAGCAGCCAAGATCTGGACCTTTCACCCCTCCACTTT. It translates to CASSQDLDLSPLHF.